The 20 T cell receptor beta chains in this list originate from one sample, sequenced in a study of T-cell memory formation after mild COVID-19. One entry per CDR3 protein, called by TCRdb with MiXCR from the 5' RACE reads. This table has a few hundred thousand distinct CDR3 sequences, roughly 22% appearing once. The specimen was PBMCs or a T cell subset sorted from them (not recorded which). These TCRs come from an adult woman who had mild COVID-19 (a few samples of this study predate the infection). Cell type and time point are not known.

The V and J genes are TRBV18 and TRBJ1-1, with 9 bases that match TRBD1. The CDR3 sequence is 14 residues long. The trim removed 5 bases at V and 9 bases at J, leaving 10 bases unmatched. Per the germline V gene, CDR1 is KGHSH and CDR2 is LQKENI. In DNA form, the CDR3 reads TGTGCCAGCTCAATGGGACAGGGTGGTACTCAAGCTTTCTTT. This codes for CASSMGQGGTQAFF.

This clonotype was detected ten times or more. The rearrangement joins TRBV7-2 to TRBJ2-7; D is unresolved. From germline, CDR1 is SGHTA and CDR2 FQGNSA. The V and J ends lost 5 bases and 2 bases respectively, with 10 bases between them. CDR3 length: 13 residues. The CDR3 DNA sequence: TGTGCCAGCAGCCTCGATCGGCCCTACGAGCAGTACTTC. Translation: CASSLDRPYEQYF.

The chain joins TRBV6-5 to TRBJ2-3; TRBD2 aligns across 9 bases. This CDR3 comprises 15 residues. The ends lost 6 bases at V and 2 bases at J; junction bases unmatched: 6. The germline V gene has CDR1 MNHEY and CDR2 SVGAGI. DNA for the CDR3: TGTGCCAGCAGATTCCGGACTAGCGACACAGATACGCAGTATTTT. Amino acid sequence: CASRFRTSDTDTQYF.

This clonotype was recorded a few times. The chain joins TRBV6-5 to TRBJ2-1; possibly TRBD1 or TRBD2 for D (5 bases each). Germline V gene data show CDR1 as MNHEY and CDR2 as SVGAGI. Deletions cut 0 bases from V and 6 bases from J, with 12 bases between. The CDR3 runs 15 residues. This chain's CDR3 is CASSYSGPNINEQFF. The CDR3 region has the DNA TGTGCCAGCAGTTACTCGGGACCCAATATCAATGAGCAGTTCTTC.

The chain's CDR3 is CASSPPRGVADTQYF. CDR3 in DNA: TGTGCCAGCAGTCCACCGCGGGGGGTTGCAGATACGCAGTATTTT. The V and J genes are TRBV12-3 or TRBV12-4 and TRBJ2-3; TRBD2 aligns across 8 bases. J was trimmed by 4 bases and V by 5 bases; bases with no gene match: 8. The CDR3 is made up of 15 amino acids.

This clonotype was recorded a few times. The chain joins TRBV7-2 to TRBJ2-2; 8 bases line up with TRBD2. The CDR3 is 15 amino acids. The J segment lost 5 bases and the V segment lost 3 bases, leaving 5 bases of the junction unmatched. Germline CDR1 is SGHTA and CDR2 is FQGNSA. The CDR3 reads CASSFGTSGTGELFF. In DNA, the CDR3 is TGTGCCAGCAGCTTTGGGACTAGTGGAACCGGGGAGCTGTTTTTT. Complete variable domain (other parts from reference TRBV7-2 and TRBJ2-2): GAGVSQSPSNKVTEKGKDVELRCDPISGHTALYWYRQSLGQGLEFLIYFQGNSAPDKSGLPSDRFSAERTGGSVSTLTIQRTQQEDSAVYLCASSFGTSGTGELFFGEGSRLTVL.

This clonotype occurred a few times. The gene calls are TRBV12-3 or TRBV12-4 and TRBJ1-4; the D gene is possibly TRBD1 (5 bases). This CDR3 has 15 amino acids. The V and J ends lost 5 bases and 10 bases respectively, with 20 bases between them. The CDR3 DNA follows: TGTGCCAGCAGTCTAACTGCTACAGGAGGCGGAAAACTGTTTTTT. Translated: CASSLTATGGGKLFF.

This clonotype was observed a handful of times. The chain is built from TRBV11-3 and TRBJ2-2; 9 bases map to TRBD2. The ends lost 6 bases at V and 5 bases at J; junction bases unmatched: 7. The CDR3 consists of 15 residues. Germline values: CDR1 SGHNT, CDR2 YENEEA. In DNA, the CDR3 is TGTGCCAGCAGTTTCGCGGGAGGGCCGACCGGGGAGCTGTTTTTT. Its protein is CASSFAGGPTGELFF.

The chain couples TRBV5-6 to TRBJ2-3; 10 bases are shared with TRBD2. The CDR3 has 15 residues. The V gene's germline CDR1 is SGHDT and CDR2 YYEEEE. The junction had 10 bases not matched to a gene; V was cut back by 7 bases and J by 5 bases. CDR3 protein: CASEALAGTVDTQYF. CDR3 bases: TGTGCCAGCGAGGCACTAGCGGGGACCGTAGATACGCAGTATTTT.

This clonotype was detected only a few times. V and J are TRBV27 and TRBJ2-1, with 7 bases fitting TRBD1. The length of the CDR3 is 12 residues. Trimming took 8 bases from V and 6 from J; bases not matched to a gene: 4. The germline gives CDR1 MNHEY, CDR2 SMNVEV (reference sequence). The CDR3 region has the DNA TGTGCCAGCGGAAGACAGGGCAATGAGCAGTTCTTC. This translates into CASGRQGNEQFF.

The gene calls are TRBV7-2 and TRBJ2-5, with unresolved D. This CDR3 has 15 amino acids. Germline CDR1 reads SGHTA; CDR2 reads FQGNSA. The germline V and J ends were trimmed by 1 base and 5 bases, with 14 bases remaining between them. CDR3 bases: TGTGCCAGCAGCTTAGGCGCTTCTGGGGTCGAGACCCAGTACTTC. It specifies CASSLGASGVETQYF.

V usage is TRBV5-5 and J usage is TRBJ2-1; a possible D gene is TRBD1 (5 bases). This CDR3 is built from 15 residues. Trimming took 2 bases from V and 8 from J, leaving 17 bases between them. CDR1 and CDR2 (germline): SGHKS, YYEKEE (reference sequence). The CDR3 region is CASSFLGPKSDEQFF. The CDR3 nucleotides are TGTGCCAGCAGCTTCTTGGGGCCTAAAAGTGATGAGCAGTTCTTC.

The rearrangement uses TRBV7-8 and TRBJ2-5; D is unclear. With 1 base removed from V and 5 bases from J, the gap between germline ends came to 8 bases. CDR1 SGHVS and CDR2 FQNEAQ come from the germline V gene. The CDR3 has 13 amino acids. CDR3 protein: CASSLEGWETQYF. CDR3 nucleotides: TGTGCCAGCAGCTTAGAGGGCTGGGAGACCCAGTACTTC.

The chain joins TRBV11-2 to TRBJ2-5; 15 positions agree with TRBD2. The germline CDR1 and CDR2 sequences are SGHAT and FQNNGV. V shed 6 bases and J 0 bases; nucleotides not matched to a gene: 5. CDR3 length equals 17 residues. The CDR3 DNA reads TGTGCCAGCAGTCGTGGGACTAGCGGGAGGTACCAAGAGACCCAGTACTTC. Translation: CASSRGTSGRYQETQYF.

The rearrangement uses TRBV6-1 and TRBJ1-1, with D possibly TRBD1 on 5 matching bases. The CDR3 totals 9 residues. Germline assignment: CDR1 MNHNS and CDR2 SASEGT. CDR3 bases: TGTAACATCTTCGGGGGAGCTTTCTTT. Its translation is CNIFGGAFF.

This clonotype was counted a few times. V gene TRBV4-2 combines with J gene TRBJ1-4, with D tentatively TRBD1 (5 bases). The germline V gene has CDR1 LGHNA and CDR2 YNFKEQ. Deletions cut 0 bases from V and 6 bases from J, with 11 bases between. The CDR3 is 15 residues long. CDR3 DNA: TGTGCCAGCAGCCAAGAGGCAGGGCCCCATGAAAAACTGTTTTTT. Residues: CASSQEAGPHEKLFF.

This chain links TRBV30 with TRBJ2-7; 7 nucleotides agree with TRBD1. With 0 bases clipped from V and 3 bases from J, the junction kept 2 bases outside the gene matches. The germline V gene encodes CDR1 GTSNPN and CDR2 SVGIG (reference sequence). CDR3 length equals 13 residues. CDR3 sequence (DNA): TGTGCCTGGAGTGTGGGGACAGACTACGAGCAGTACTTC. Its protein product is CAWSVGTDYEQYF. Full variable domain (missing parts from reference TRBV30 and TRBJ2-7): SQTIHQWPATLVQPVGSPLSLECTVEGTSNPNLYWYRQAAGRGLQLLFYSVGIGQISSEVPQNLSASRPQDRQFILSSKKLLLSDSGFYLCAWSVGTDYEQYFGPGTRLTVT.

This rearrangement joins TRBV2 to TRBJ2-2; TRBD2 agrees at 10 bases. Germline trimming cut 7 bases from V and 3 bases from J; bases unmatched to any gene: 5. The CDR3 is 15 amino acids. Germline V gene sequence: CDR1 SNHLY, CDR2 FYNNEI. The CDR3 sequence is CASKDLAGDTGELFF. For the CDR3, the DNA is TGTGCCAGCAAAGATCTAGCGGGAGACACCGGGGAGCTGTTTTTT.

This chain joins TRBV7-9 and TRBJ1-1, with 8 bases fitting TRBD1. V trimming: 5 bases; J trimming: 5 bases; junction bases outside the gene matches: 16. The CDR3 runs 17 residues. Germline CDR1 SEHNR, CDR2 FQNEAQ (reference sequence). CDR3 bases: TGTGCCAGCAGCCGCCCAGGCTCCCAGGGGGCAGGGACTGAAGCTTTCTTT. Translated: CASSRPGSQGAGTEAFF.

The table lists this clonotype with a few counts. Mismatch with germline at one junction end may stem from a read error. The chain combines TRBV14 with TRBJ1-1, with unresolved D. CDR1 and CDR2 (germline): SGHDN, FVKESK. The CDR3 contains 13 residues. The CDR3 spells CACSLSLNTEAFF. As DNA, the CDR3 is TGTGCCTGCAGCCTATCCTTGAACACTGAAGCTTTCTTT.